The source of this T cell receptor beta chain is a study of CD8 T cells in Susac syndrome. An input of about 0.45 to 1 ug of RNA was subjected to reverse transcription using random hexamers. Amplification of TCR beta CDR3 spanned 54 Vbeta and 13 Jbeta via immunoSEQ multiplex PCR. TCRdb itself ran the immunoSEQ multiplex PCR reads through MiXCR, one entry per CDR3 protein. Of 100,000 to 150,000 distinct CDR3 sequences listed, around 94% were seen once; the top ten hold approximately 0.1%. In blood CD8+ and CD4+ T cells, TCR beta underwent sequencing. Healthy donors formed controls matched for age and sex. Negative isolation yielded CD4+ and CD8+ T cells, and FACS enriched TEMRA cells. V trimming: 1 base; J trimming: 0 bases; junction bases outside the gene matches: 4. This CDR3 is 16 amino acids long. Germline V gene lookup returns CDR1 SGHVS and CDR2 FNYEAQ.

This TCR was recovered from a human donor in good health. The chain uses TRBV7-6 and TRBJ2-3; TRBD1 aligns across 7 bases. The sequenced sample was CD4+ T cells from PBMCs. CDR3 in amino acids: CASSLGAGGSTDTQYF. Written as DNA, the CDR3 is TGTGCCAGCAGCTTAGGGGCAGGGGGAAGCACAGATACGCAGTATTTT.